A single sample is the source of the 3 T cell receptor beta chains below, sequenced in a study of vaccination effects on CD4 cells after COVID-19. Within the ViraFEST assay, antigen-specific CD4+ T cells underwent expansion with viral peptide pools prior to sequencing. Cells that had been cultured for 10 days were the source of isolated CD4+ T cells. SARS-CoV-2 infection was confirmed by PCR in the person between March and December 2020. Assay used: immunoSEQ multiplex PCR; TCRdb lists only in-frame clones, some missing. The sample consists of roughly 73,000 clones, roughly 73% of them appearing once. These receptors have no known antigen. The starting material was CD4+ T cells from PBMCs cultured with HIV peptides, obtained before COVID-19 vaccination. Subset described: HIV-1 Nef peptide pool negative control/reference culture. The receptors derive from a human donor who had a prior SARS-CoV-2 infection.

This clone was counted a few times. The V gene is TRBV19, the J gene TRBJ2-1; 11 bases align to TRBD1. The CDR3 runs 16 residues. CDR1 and CDR2 (germline): LNHDA, SQIVND (reference sequence). V shed 6 bases and J 7 bases; nucleotides not matched to a gene: 11. CDR3 sequence: CASRLPGTGGGNEQFF. The CDR3 DNA is TGTGCCAGTAGGTTGCCCGGGACAGGGGGAGGGAATGAGCAGTTCTTC. The full variable domain, its missing parts supplied by reference TRBV19 and TRBJ2-1, is DGGITQSPKYLFRKEGQNVTLSCEQNLNHDAMYWYRQDPGQGLRLIYYSQIVNDFQKGDIAEGYSVSREKKESFPLTVTSAQKNPTAFYLCASRLPGTGGGNEQFFGPGTRLTVL.

This chain joins TRBV3-1 (or the pseudogene TRBV3-2) and TRBJ2-7, with 8 nucleotides matching TRBD1. CDR1 LGHDT and CDR2 YNNKEL come from the germline V gene (reference sequence). Unmatched junction bases numbered 9, after V lost 1 base and J lost 4 bases. The CDR3 extends over 16 amino acids. The CDR3 loop reads CASSQAAGRGPYEQYF. For the CDR3, the DNA is TGTGCCAGCAGCCAAGCGGCAGGCAGGGGGCCTTACGAGCAGTACTTC.

The rearrangement uses TRBV9 and TRBJ1-2; TRBD1 matches 11 bases. V was clipped by 4 bases and J by 7 bases; unmatched bases: 6. This CDR3 has 14 residues. Germline loops: CDR1 SGDLS, CDR2 YYNGEE. Written as DNA, the CDR3 is TGTGCCAGCAGCCCCGGGACAGGGGGTCTTGGCTACACCTTC. It specifies CASSPGTGGLGYTF. Drawing the rest from reference TRBV9 and TRBJ1-2, the complete variable domain is DSGVTQTPKHLITATGQRVTLRCSPRSGDLSVYWYQQSLDQGLQFLIQYYNGEERAKGNILERFSAQQFPDLHSELNLSSLELGDSALYFCASSPGTGGLGYTFGSGTRLTVV.